The 5 T cell receptor beta chains presented below share a single source sample, sequenced in a study of T-cell memory formation after mild COVID-19. One entry per CDR3 protein, called by TCRdb with MiXCR from the 5' RACE reads. The sample lists roughly 120,000 distinct CDR3 sequences, about a sixth seen once, with approximately 15% in the top ten. The sequencing input was PBMCs or a T cell subset sorted from them (not recorded which). The receptor set was obtained from an adult woman who had mild COVID-19 (a few samples of this study predate the infection). Cell type and time point are not known.

This clonotype has only a few counts. This chain links TRBV6-6 with TRBJ1-1; 8 bases fit TRBD1. The germline V gene has CDR1 MNHNY and CDR2 SVGAGI (reference sequence). This CDR3 comprises 16 residues. V was clipped by 7 bases and J by 1 base; unmatched bases: 11. CDR3 DNA sequence: TGTGCCAGCACCTGGGGGACAGGTAAAAAGAACACTGAAGCTTTCTTT. It codes for CASTWGTGKKNTEAFF.

The rearrangement uses TRBV12-3 or TRBV12-4 and TRBJ2-5, with no clear D. With 3 bases removed from V and 0 bases from J, the gap between germline ends came to 11 bases. The CDR3 length is 15 residues. This chain's CDR3 is CASSFGLGDQETQYF. CDR3 sequence (DNA): TGTGCCAGCAGTTTCGGGCTAGGAGACCAAGAGACCCAGTACTTC.

This clonotype has a handful of counts. This sequence joins TRBV29-1 and TRBJ2-7; TRBD2 agrees at 11 bases. Per germline, CDR1 SQVTM and CDR2 ANQGSEA. V lost 3 bases and J lost 3; bases outside the gene matches: 4. This CDR3 region has 14 residues. This chain's CDR3 is CSVDGSGGDYEQYF. DNA for the CDR3: TGCAGCGTTGATGGTAGCGGGGGGGACTACGAGCAGTACTTC.

This clonotype showed up just a few times. The chain combines TRBV14 with TRBJ2-1, with D possibly being TRBD1 (6 bases). CDR3 length: 12 amino acids. Germline V gene sequence: CDR1 SGHDN, CDR2 FVKESK. The V gene lost 1 base and the J gene lost 12 bases, with 10 bases spanning the gap. The CDR3 loop is CASSQVQGGQFF. The CDR3 DNA sequence: TGTGCCAGCAGCCAAGTACAGGGTGGGCAGTTCTTC.

This chain connects TRBV7-8 to TRBJ1-6; 10 bases agree with TRBD1. The J segment lost 10 bases and the V segment lost 8 bases, leaving 17 bases of the junction unmatched. The V gene's germline CDR1 is SGHVS and CDR2 FQNEAQ. The CDR3 loop spans 17 amino acids. CDR3 bases: TGTGCCAGCTCCTCCTTCCCGACAGGGGGCTTTAACTCACCCCTCCACTTT. Amino acids: CASSSFPTGGFNSPLHF.